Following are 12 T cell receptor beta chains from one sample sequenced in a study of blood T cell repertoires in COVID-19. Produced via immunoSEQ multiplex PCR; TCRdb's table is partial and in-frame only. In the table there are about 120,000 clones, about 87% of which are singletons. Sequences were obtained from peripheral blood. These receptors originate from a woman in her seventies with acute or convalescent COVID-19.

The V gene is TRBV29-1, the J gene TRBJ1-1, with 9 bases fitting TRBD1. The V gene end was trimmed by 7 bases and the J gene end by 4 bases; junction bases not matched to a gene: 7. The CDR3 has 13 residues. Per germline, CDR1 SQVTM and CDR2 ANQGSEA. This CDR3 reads CSGTGDLGTEAFF. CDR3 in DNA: TGCAGCGGGACAGGGGACTTGGGCACTGAAGCTTTCTTT.

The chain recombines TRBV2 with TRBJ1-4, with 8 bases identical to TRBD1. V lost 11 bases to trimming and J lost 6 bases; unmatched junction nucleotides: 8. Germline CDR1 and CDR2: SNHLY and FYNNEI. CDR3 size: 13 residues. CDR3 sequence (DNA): TGTGCCTCCCTCAGGGGGCTTGATGAAAAACTGTTTTTT. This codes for CASLRGLDEKLFF.

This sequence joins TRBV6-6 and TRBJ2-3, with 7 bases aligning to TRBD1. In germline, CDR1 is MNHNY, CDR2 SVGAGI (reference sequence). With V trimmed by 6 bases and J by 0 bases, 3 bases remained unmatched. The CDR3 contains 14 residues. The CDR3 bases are TGTGCCAGCAGAAAGGGACAGAGCACAGATACGCAGTATTTT. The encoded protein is CASRKGQSTDTQYF.

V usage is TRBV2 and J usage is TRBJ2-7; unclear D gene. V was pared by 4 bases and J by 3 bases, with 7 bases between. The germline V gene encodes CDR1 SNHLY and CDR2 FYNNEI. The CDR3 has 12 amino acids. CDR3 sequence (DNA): TGTGCCAGCAGTGTCACTTACTACGAGCAGTACTTC. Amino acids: CASSVTYYEQYF.

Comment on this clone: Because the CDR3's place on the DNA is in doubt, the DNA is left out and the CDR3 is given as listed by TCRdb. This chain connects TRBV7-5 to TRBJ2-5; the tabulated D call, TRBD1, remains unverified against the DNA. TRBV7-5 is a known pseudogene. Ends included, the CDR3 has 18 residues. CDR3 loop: CVRSLWPFGQGARETQYF.

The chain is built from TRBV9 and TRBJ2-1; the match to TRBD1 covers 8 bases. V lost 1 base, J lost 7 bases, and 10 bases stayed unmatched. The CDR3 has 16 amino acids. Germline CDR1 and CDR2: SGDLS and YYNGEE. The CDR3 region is CASSVPRQGISNEQFF. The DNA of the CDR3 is TGTGCCAGCAGCGTACCGAGACAGGGGATATCGAATGAGCAGTTCTTC.

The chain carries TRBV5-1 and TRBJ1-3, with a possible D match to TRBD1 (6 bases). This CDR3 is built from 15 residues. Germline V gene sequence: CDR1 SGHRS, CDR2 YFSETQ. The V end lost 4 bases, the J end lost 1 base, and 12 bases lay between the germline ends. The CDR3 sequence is CASSEDSQSGNTIYF. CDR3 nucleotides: TGCGCCAGCAGCGAGGACAGTCAGTCTGGAAACACCATATATTTT.

The CDR3 is CASSHPRRISRGINEKLFF. The CDR3 coding sequence is TGTGCCAGCAGCCACCCCCGGCGGATCTCGAGAGGGATTAATGAAAAACTGTTTTTT. The chain has TRBV7-9 and TRBJ1-4; D remains unclear. V was clipped by 5 bases and J by 4 bases, with 26 bases between them. Germline CDR1 and CDR2: SEHNR and FQNEAQ (reference sequence). This CDR3 is built from 19 residues. Full variable domain (rest looked up from reference TRBV7-9 and TRBJ1-4): DTGVSQNPRHKITKRGQNVTFRCDPISEHNRLYWYRQTLGQGPEFLTYFQNEAQLEKSRLLSDRFSAERPKGSFSTLEIQRTEQGDSAMYLCASSHPRRISRGINEKLFFGSGTQLSVL.

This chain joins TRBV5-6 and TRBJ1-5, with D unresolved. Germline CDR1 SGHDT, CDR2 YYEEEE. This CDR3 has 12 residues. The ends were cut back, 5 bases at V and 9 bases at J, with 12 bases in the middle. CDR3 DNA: TGTGCCAGCAGTTCCGTAGGAGGGCCCCAGCATTTT. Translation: CASSSVGGPQHF.

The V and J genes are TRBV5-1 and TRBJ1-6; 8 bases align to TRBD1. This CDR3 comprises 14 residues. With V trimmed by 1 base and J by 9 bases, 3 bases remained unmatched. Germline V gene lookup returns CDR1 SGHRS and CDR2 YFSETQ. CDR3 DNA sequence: TGCGCCAGCAGCTTGTCAGGGGGCACTTCACCCCTCCACTTT. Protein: CASSLSGGTSPLHF.

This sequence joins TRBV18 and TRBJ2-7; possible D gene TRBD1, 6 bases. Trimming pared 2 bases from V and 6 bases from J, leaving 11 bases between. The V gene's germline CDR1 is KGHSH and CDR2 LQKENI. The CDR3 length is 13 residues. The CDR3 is CASSPEQGSEQYF. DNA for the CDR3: TGTGCCAGCTCACCAGAACAGGGATCCGAGCAGTACTTC. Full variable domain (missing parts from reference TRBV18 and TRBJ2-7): NAGVMQNPRHLVRRRGQEARLRCSPMKGHSHVYWYRQLPEEGLKFMVYLQKENIIDESGMPKERFSAEFPKEGPSILRIQQVVRGDSAAYFCASSPEQGSEQYFGPGTRLTVT.

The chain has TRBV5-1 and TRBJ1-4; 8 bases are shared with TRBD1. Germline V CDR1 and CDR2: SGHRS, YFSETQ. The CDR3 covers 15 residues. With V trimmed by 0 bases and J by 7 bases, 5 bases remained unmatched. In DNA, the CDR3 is TGCGCCAGCAGCTTGGCGGCAGGGGGCTTTGAAAAACTGTTTTTT. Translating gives CASSLAAGGFEKLFF.